The clone carrying this T cell receptor (beta chain) appeared many times. The protocol was immunoSEQ multiplex PCR, while the TCRdb copy is restricted to in-frame clones and leaves out a portion. Reported are 50,000 to 60,000 clones, none seen only once; the ten largest carry approximately 1.9%. These data belong to a study of T cell clonality in common variable immunodeficiency. The sequence was collected from a person aged 18-69 years in good health. The sequencing sample was made of peripheral blood mononuclear cells.

The CDR3: CASSMVETAGANVLTF. CDR3 DNA, as far as it was read: TGTGCCAGTAGTATGGTCGAGACTGCAGGGGCCAACGTC. The chain has TRBV19 and TRBJ2-6, with D hard to call. With the read ending 3 residues before the CDR3 end, the germline J gene is used to fill in that end. CDR1 and CDR2 from the germline V gene are LNHDA and SQIVND (reference sequence). V was shortened by 3 bases and J by 4 bases, with 13 bases between the two germline ends. The CDR3 covers 16 residues.